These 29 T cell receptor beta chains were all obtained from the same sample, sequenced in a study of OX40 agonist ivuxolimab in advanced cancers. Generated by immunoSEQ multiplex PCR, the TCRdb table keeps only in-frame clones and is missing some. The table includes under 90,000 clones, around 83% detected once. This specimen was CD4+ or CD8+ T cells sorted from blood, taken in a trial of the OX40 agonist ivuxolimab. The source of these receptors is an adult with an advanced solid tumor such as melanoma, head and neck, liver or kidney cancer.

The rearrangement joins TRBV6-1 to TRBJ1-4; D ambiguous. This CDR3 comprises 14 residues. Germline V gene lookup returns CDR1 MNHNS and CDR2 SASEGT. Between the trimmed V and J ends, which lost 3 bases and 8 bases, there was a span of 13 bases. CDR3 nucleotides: TGTGCCAGCAGTGATGAGGGCTCGTACGAAAAACTGTTTTTT. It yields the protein CASSDEGSYEKLFF.

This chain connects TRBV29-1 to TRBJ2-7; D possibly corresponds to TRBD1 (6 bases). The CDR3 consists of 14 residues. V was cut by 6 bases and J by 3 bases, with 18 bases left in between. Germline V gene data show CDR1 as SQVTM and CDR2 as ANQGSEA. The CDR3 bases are TGCAGCGTCACTCTCACAGGGATCTACTACGAGCAGTACTTC. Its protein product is CSVTLTGIYYEQYF.

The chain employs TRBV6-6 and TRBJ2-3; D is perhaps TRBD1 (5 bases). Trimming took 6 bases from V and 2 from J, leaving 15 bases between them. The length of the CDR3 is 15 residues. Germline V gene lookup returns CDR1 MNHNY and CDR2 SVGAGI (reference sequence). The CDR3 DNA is TGTGCCAGCAGCCCAGGGCTGGTATACACAGATACGCAGTATTTT. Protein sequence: CASSPGLVYTDTQYF.

Here the CDR3 DNA reads TGTGCCAGCAGCTCTCCCGGGACTAGCGATCAGAAAAACATTCAGTACTTC. Amino acid sequence: CASSSPGTSDQKNIQYF. The rearrangement links TRBV4-2 to TRBJ2-4; 10 positions agree with TRBD2. J was trimmed by 4 bases and V by 5 bases; bases with no gene match: 11. Germline V gives CDR1 LGHNA, CDR2 YNFKEQ. The CDR3 loop spans 17 amino acids.

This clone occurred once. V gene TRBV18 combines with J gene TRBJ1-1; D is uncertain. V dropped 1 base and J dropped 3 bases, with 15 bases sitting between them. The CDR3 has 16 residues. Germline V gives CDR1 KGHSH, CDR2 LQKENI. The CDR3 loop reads CASSPQLPGSDTEAFF. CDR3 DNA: TGTGCCAGCTCACCACAATTGCCGGGAAGTGACACTGAAGCTTTCTTT.

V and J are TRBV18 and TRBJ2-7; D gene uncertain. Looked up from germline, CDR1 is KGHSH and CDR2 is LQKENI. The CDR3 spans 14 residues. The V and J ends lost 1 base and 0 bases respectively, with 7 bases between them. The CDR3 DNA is TGTGCCAGCTCACCACTCGCGAGCTCCTACGAGCAGTACTTC. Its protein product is CASSPLASSYEQYF.

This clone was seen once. The DNA of the CDR3 is TGTGCCAGCAGCGCGAGGCGAGGGGGCAGCTATGGCTACACCTTC. Translating it yields CASSARRGGSYGYTF. V gene TRBV11-1 combines with J gene TRBJ1-2; 7 bases fit TRBD1. Trimming at V came to 5 bases and at J to 4 bases, leaving 10 bases not matched to a gene. CDR1 and CDR2 (germline): SGHAT, FQDESV (reference sequence). This CDR3 is 15 amino acids long.

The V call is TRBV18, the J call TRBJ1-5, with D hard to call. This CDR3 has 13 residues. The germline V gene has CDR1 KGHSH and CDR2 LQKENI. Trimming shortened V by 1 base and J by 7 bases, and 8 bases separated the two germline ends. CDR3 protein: CASSPRVDQPQHF. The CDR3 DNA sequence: TGTGCCAGCTCACCACGGGTGGACCAGCCCCAGCATTTT.

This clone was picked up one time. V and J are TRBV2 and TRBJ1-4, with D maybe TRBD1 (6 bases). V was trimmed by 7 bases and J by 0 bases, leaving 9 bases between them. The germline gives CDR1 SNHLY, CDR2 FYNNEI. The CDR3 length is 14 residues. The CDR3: CASKGEATNEKLFF. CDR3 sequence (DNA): TGTGCCAGCAAGGGGGAGGCAACTAATGAAAAACTGTTTTTT.

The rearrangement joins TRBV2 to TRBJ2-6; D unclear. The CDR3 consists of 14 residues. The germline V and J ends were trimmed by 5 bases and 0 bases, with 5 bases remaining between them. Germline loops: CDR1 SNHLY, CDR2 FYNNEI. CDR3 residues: CASSRSSGANVLTF. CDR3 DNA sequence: TGTGCCAGCAGTCGTAGCTCTGGGGCCAACGTCCTGACTTTC. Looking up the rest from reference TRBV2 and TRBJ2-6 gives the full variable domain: EPEVTQTPSHQVTQMGQEVILRCVPISNHLYFYWYRQILGQKVEFLVSFYNNEISEKSEIFDDQFSVERPDGSNFTLKIRSTKLEDSAMYFCASSRSSGANVLTFGAGSRLTVL.

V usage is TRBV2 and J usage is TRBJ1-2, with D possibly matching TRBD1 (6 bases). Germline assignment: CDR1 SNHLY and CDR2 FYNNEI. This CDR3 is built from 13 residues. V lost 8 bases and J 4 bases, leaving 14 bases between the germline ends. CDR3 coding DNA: TGTGCCAGCCTACGACAGGCGGGCTATGGCTACACCTTC. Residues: CASLRQAGYGYTF.

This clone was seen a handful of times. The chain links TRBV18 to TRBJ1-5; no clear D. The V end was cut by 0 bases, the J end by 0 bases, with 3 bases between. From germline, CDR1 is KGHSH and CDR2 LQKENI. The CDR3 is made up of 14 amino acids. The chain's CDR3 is CASSPPASNQPQHF. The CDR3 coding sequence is TGTGCCAGCTCACCACCGGCTAGCAATCAGCCCCAGCATTTT.

Written as DNA, the CDR3 is TGCGCCAGCAGCTTGTACGGGGGGTCATCCACTGAAGCTTTCTTT. It yields the protein CASSLYGGSSTEAFF. The chain employs TRBV5-1 and TRBJ1-1, with D possibly TRBD1 on 5 matching bases. V gave up 1 base and J gave up 4 bases, with 14 bases separating them. The germline V gene encodes CDR1 SGHRS and CDR2 YFSETQ. The CDR3 consists of 15 residues.

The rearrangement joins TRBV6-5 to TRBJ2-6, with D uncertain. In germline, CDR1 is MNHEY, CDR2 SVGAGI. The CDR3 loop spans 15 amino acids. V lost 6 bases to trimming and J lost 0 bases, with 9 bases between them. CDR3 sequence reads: CASSAWGSGANVLTF. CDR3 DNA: TGTGCCAGCAGCGCGTGGGGCTCTGGGGCCAACGTCCTGACTTTC.

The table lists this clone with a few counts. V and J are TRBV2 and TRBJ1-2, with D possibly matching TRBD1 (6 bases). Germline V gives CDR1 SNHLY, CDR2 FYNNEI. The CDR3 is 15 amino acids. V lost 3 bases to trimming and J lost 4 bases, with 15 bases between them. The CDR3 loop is CASSEASPGAYGYTF. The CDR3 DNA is TGTGCCAGCAGTGAGGCTTCTCCAGGGGCCTATGGCTACACCTTC.

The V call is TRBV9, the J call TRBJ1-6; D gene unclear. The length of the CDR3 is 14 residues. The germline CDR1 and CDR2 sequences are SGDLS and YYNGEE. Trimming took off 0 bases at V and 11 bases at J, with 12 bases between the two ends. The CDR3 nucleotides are TGTGCCAGCAGCGTAGTACCGAAGGAGACACCCCTCCACTTT. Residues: CASSVVPKETPLHF.

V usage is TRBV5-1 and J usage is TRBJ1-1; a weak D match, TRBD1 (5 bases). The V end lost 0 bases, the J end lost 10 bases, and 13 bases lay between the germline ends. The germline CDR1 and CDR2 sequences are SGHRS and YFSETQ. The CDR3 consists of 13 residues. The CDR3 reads CASSLGEGRGAFF. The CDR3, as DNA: TGCGCCAGCAGCTTGGGGGAGGGGAGGGGAGCTTTCTTT. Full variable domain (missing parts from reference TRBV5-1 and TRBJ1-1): KAGVTQTPRYLIKTRGQQVTLSCSPISGHRSVSWYQQTPGQGLQFLFEYFSETQRNKGNFPGRFSGRQFSNSRSEMNVSTLELGDSALYLCASSLGEGRGAFFGQGTRLTVV.

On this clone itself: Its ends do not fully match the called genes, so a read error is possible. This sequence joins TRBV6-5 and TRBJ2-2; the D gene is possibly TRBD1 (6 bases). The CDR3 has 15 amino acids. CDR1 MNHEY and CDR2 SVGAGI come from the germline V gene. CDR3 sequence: CASTYRAPGTGELFF. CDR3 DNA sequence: TGTGCCAGCACTTACAGGGCACCCGGGACCGGGGAGCTGTTTTTT.

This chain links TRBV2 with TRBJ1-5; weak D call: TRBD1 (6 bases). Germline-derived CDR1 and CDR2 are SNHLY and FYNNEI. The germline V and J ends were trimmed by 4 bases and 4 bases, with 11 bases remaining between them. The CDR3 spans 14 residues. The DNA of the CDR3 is TGTGCCAGCAGTGCCCGACAGGTTAATCAGCCCCAGCATTTT. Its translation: CASSARQVNQPQHF.

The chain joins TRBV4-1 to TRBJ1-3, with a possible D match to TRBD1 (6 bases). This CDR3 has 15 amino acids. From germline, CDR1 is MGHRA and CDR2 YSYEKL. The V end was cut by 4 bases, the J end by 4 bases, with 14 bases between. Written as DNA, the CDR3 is TGCGCCAGCAGCCCCAATCCCGGGGGCGGAAACACCATATATTTT. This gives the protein CASSPNPGGGNTIYF.

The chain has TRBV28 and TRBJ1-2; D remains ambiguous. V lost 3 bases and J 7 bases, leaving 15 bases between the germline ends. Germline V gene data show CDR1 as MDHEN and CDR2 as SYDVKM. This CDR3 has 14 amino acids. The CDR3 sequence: CASSFLMEAGGYTF. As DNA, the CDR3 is TGTGCCAGCAGTTTCTTAATGGAGGCGGGTGGCTACACCTTC.

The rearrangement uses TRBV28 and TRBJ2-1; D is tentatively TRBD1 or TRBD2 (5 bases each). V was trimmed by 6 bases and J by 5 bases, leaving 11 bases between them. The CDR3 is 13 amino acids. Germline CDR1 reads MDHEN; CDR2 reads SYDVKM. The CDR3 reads CASSGTINNEQFF. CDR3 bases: TGTGCCAGCAGCGGGACGATAAACAATGAGCAGTTCTTC.

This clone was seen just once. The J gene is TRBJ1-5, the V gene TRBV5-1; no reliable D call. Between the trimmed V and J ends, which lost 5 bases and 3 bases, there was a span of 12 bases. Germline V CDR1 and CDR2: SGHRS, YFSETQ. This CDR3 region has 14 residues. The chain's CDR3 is CASSPQGSNQPQHF. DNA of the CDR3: TGCGCCAGCAGTCCACAAGGCTCCAATCAGCCCCAGCATTTT.

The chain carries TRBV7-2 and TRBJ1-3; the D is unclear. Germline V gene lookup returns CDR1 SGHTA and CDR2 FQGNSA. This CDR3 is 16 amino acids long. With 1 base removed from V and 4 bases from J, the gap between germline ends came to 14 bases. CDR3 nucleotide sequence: TGTGCCAGCAGCTTAGGTCCGGGAATGGGGGGAAACACCATATATTTT. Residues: CASSLGPGMGGNTIYF.

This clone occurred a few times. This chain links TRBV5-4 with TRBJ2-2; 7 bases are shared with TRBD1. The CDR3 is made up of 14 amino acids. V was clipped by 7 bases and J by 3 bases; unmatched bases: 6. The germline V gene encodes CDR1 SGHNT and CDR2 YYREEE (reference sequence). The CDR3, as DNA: TGTGCCAGCTCAAGGGGGCAATACACCGGGGAGCTGTTTTTT. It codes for CASSRGQYTGELFF.

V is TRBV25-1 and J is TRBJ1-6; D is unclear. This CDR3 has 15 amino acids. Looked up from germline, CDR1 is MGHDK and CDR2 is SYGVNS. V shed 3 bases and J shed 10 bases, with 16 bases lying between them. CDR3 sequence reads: CASSDGGLGNSPLHF. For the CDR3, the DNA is TGTGCCAGCAGTGACGGTGGTTTAGGGAACTCACCCCTCCACTTT.

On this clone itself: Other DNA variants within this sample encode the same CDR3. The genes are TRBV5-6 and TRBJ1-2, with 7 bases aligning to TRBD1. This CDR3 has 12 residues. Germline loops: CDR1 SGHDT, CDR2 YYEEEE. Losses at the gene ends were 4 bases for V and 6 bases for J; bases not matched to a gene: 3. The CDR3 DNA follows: TGTGCCAGCAGCCTCGGGACAGATGGCTACACCTTC. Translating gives CASSLGTDGYTF.

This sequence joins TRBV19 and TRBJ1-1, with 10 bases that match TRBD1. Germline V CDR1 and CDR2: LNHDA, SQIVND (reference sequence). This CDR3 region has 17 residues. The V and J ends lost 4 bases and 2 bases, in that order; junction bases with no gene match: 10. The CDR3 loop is CASSTPGQGTINTEAFF. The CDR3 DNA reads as TGTGCCAGTAGTACCCCGGGACAGGGGACCATAAACACTGAAGCTTTCTTT. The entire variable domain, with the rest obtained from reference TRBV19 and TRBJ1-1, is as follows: DGGITQSPKYLFRKEGQNVTLSCEQNLNHDAMYWYRQDPGQGLRLIYYSQIVNDFQKGDIAEGYSVSREKKESFPLTVTSAQKNPTAFYLCASSTPGQGTINTEAFFGQGTRLTVV.

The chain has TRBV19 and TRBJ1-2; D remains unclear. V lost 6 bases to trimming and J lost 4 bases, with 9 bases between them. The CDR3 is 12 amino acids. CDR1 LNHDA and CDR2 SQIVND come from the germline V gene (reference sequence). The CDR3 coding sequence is TGTGCCAGTAGGAGAGGTCGCTATGGCTACACCTTC. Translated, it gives CASRRGRYGYTF.